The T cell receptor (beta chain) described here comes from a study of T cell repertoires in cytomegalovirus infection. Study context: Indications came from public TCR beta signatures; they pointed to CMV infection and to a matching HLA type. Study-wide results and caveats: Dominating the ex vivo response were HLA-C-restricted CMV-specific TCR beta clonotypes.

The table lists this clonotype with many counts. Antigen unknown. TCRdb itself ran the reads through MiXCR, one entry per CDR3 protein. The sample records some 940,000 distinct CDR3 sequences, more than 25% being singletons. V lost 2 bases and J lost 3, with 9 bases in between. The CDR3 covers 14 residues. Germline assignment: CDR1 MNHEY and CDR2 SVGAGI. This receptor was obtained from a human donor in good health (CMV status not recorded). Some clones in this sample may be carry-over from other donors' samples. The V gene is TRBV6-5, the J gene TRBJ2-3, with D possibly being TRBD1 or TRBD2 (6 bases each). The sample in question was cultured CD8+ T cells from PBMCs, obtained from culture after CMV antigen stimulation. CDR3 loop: CASSYGGPTDTQYF. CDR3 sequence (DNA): TGTGCCAGCAGTTACGGGGGGCCAACAGATACGCAGTATTTT.